This T cell receptor beta chain was identified during a study of blood T cell repertoires in COVID-19. As for the study in general: Whether acute or convalescent, the COVID-19 samples came from the United States, Italy and Spain. Sources were T cells, B-cell-depleted T cells, or PBMCs; the material itself was cDNA or gDNA.

This clone was picked up one time. Here immunoSEQ multiplex PCR was the method, and the copy in TCRdb shows in-frame clones only, minus some. This repertoire shows a few hundred thousand clones, about 83% found once; its top ten account for roughly 6.4%. This TCR derives from a man in his sixties who had recovered from COVID-19. Specimen: peripheral blood.

CDR3 DNA sequence: TGTGCCAGCAGTATGGGACAGCATGAAGAGACCCAGTACTTC. Translation gives CASSMGQHEETQYF. The chain joins TRBV2 to TRBJ2-5; 7 nucleotides match TRBD1. The CDR3 is 14 residues long. V was clipped by 5 bases and J by 3 bases; unmatched bases: 6. Germline CDR1 reads SNHLY; CDR2 reads FYNNEI.